This TCR beta chain derives from a study of radiation and T cells in renal cell carcinoma. Germline CDR1 SGHTA, CDR2 FQGNSA. This CDR3 region has 13 residues. V lost 5 bases to trimming and J lost 5 bases, with 12 bases between them. Regarding time point: baseline pretreatment blood. Treatment given: 15 Gy SBRT to primary tumor, nephrectomy 4 weeks later. This renal cell carcinoma was of the clear cell type. Worth noting for this clone: As yet, its antigen is unknown.

Profiling relied on immunoSEQ multiplex PCR, and the TCRdb table lists in-frame clones only, not all of them. The sample contains approximately 140,000 clones, over 80% of which appear only once. Study conclusions and caveats: From baseline, blood top tumor clonotypes peaked at 2 weeks post-radiation.

J is TRBJ2-5 and V is TRBV7-2; no reliable D call. The source is a woman between 45 and 65 years old with renal cell carcinoma. The material sequenced was blood, taken from a patient whose treatment included radiotherapy and nephrectomy. CDR3: CASSASSGETQYF. The CDR3 DNA sequence: TGTGCCAGCAGCGCCTCATCTGGGGAGACCCAGTACTTC.